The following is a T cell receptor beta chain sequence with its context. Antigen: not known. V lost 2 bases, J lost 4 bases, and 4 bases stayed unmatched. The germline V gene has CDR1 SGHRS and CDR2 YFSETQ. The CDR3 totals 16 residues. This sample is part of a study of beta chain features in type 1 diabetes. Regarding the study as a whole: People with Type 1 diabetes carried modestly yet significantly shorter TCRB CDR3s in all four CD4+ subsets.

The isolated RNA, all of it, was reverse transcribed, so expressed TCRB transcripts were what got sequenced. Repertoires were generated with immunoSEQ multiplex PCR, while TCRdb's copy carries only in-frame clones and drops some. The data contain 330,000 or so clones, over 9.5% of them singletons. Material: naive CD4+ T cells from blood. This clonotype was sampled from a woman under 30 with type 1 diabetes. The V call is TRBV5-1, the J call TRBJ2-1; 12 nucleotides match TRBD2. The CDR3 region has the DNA TGCGCCAGCAGCTTCACTAGCGGGAGGCATTACAATGAGCAGTTCTTC. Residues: CASSFTSGRHYNEQFF.